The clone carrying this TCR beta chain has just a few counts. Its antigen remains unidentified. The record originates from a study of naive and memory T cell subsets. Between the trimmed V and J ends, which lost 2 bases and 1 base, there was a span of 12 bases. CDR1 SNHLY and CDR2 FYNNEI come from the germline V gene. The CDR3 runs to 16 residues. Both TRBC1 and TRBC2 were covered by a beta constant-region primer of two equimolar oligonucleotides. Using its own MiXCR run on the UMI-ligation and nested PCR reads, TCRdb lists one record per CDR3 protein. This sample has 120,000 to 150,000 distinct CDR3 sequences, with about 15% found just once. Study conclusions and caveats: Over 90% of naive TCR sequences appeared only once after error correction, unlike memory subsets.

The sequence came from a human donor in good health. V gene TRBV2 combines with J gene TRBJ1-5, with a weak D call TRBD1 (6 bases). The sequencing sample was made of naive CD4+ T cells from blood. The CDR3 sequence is CASSETGGRSNQPQHF. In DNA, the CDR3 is TGTGCCAGCAGTGAAACGGGGGGCAGGAGCAATCAGCCCCAGCATTTT.